These T cell receptor beta chains were read from a single sample in a study of T-cell memory formation after mild COVID-19. One entry per CDR3 protein results from TCRdb running MiXCR on the 5' RACE reads. The sample yields 560,000 or so distinct CDR3 sequences, roughly 17% seen once. Material: PBMCs or a T cell subset sorted from them (not recorded which). These receptors originate from an adult woman who had mild COVID-19 (a few samples of this study predate the infection). Cell type and time point are not known. Each CDR3 is given with its conserved first and last residue. The D gene is left open where the match is weak. Part of the rows lack a size; the others show once, few, many or a class for expanded clones.

j_call | d_call | v_call | clone_size | cdr3_aa | cdr3_nt
TRBJ2-2 | TRBD1 | TRBV30 | NA | CAWDTGTGPGELFF | TGTGCCTGGGATACCGGGACAGGGCCCGGGGAGCTGTTTTTT
TRBJ1-2 | NA | TRBV13 | few | CASSSQDSYGYTF | TGTGCCAGCAGCTCCCAGGACAGCTATGGCTACACCTTC
TRBJ2-7 | NA | TRBV7-9 | few | CASSSKVTNNNEQYF | TGTGCCAGCAGCTCCAAAGTCACCAATAACAACGAGCAGTACTTC
TRBJ1-1 | NA | TRBV4-1 | NA | CASSPGVGRAAEAFF | TGCGCCAGCAGCCCGGGGGTCGGCAGGGCGGCTGAAGCTTTCTTT
TRBJ2-7 | TRBD2 | TRBV6-6 | NA | CASTHGLARTLNYEQYF | TGTGCCAGCACCCACGGACTAGCGAGGACACTGAACTACGAGCAGTACTTC
TRBJ1-1 | NA | TRBV11-2 | few | CASSHRASEAFF | TGTGCCAGCAGCCACCGGGCTTCTGAAGCTTTCTTT
TRBJ2-1 | NA | TRBV11-1 | NA | CASSLFLASYNEQFF | TGTGCCAGCAGCTTATTCCTGGCATCCTACAATGAGCAGTTCTTC
TRBJ2-5 | TRBD1 | TRBV29-1 | NA | CSVTDRVTQETQYF | TGCAGCGTGACAGACAGGGTAACCCAAGAGACCCAGTACTTC
TRBJ1-1 | NA | TRBV18 | few | CASSPRTENTEAFF | TGTGCCAGCTCACCACGGACAGAGAACACTGAAGCTTTCTTT
TRBJ2-7 | TRBD1 | TRBV20-1 | NA | CSAGGTGHYEQYF | TGCAGTGCTGGGGGGACAGGACACTACGAGCAGTACTTC
TRBJ1-1 | NA | TRBV7-2 | NA | CASSLDVQGRATEAFF | TGTGCCAGCAGCTTAGACGTGCAGGGACGGGCCACTGAAGCTTTCTTT
TRBJ1-1 | NA | TRBV7-9 | NA | CASQGSTRAQNTEAFF | TGTGCCAGCCAGGGCTCCACCCGGGCCCAGAACACTGAAGCTTTCTTT
TRBJ2-1 | TRBD2 | TRBV5-5 | NA | CASSFSGSWDNEQFF | TGTGCCAGCAGCTTTAGCGGGAGTTGGGACAATGAGCAGTTCTTC
TRBJ2-3 | TRBD2 | TRBV19 | few | CASSRAGSITDTQYF | TGTGCCAGTAGTCGAGCGGGATCGATCACAGATACGCAGTATTTT
TRBJ1-6 | NA | TRBV18 | few | CASSRAGVNSPLHF | TGTGCCAGCTCACGGGCAGGGGTGAATTCACCCCTCCACTTT
TRBJ2-3 | TRBD2 | TRBV14 | NA | CASSQEQRGAPDTQYF | TGTGCCAGCAGCCAAGAGCAGCGGGGGGCGCCAGATACGCAGTATTTT
TRBJ2-1 | TRBD2 | TRBV7-9 | NA | CASSSAGASGRNEQFF | TGTGCCAGCAGCTCAGCGGGGGCTAGCGGGAGAAATGAGCAGTTCTTC
TRBJ1-2 | TRBD1 | TRBV6-2/TRBV6-3 | few | CASTTGTGIGYTF | TGTGCCAGCACCACCGGGACAGGGATTGGCTACACCTTC
TRBJ2-5 | TRBD2 | TRBV12-5 | NA | CASKASGTETQYF | TGTGCTAGTAAGGCTAGCGGGACGGAGACCCAGTACTTC
TRBJ1-1 | NA | TRBV5-1 | few | CASSLEGQLNTEAFF | TGCGCCAGCAGCTTGGAAGGACAGCTAAACACTGAAGCTTTCTTT
TRBJ1-3 | NA | TRBV24-1 | few | CATSDPREATIYF | TGTGCCACCAGTGATCCCCGTGAAGCTACCATATATTTT
TRBJ1-5 | NA | TRBV30 | NA | CAWSTGAPQHF | TGTGCCTGGAGTACTGGTGCGCCCCAGCATTTT
TRBJ2-6 | NA | TRBV7-3 | few | CASSLSGALSGANVLTF | TGTGCCAGCAGCTTATCGGGGGCGCTTTCTGGGGCCAACGTCCTGACTTTC
TRBJ2-1 | NA | TRBV21-1 | NA | CASIPRLAGADNEQFF | TGTGCCAGCATCCCCAGGCTAGCGGGAGCGGACAATGAGCAGTTCTTC
TRBJ2-3 | TRBD2 | TRBV28 | NA | CASSPSSLSGNPYTQYF | TGTGCCAGCAGTCCCTCCTCTTTGAGCGGGAATCCTTATACGCAGTATTTT
TRBJ2-3 | TRBD1 | TRBV12-3/TRBV12-4 | few | CASSFYRTGGPRTDTQYF | TGTGCCAGCAGTTTTTATCGGACAGGGGGCCCAAGAACAGATACGCAGTATTTT
TRBJ2-7 | NA | TRBV30 | NA | CAWSLPGVYEQYF | TGTGCCTGGAGCCTGCCGGGGGTCTACGAGCAGTACTTC
TRBJ2-2 | NA | TRBV5-1 | few | CASSFLGTANTGELFF | TGCGCCAGCAGCTTCCTGGGGACGGCGAACACCGGGGAGCTGTTTTTT
TRBJ1-4 | NA | TRBV3-1 | NA | CASSPGHRGEKLFF | TGTGCCAGCAGCCCGGGACACCGAGGGGAAAAACTGTTTTTT
TRBJ2-7 | TRBD2 | TRBV6-2/TRBV6-3 | few | CASSYTKLAGDFYEQYF | TGTGCCAGCAGTTACACCAAACTAGCGGGAGATTTCTACGAGCAGTACTTC
TRBJ2-7 | NA | TRBV7-3 | NA | CAISRTAKPYEQYF | TGTGCCATCTCTAGGACCGCGAAACCCTACGAGCAGTACTTC
TRBJ2-1 | TRBD1 | TRBV19 | NA | CASRRGQVNNEQFF | TGTGCCAGTAGGAGGGGACAGGTAAACAATGAGCAGTTCTTC
TRBJ2-1 | TRBD2 | TRBV19 | NA | CASSIGVGLAYDNEQFF | TGTGCCAGTAGTATAGGGGTGGGACTAGCGTACGACAATGAGCAGTTCTTC
TRBJ1-2 | TRBD1 | TRBV6-2/TRBV6-3 | NA | CASSGPGQGSYGYTF | TGTGCCAGCAGTGGACCGGGACAGGGTTCCTATGGCTACACCTTC
TRBJ2-3 | NA | TRBV6-5 | NA | CASSISGVPPHHTQYF | TGTGCCAGCAGTATATCAGGGGTCCCCCCCCACCATACGCAGTATTTT
TRBJ1-5 | NA | TRBV12-5 | NA | CASGVARGAWGQPQHF | TGTGCTAGTGGTGTCGCCCGGGGGGCCTGGGGTCAGCCCCAGCATTTT
TRBJ1-1 | TRBD1 | TRBV7-8 | NA | CASSLRTGWRHTEAFF | TGTGCCAGCAGCCTAAGGACAGGGTGGCGACACACTGAAGCTTTCTTT
TRBJ2-7 | TRBD2 | TRBV12-3/TRBV12-4 | many | CASRRGPSGTYEQYF | TGTGCCAGCAGGCGGGGTCCTAGCGGAACCTACGAGCAGTACTTC
TRBJ2-7 | NA | TRBV6-5 | NA | CASSYDSLPYEQYF | TGTGCCAGCAGTTACGACAGCCTACCCTACGAGCAGTACTTC
TRBJ2-7 | TRBD2 | TRBV27 | few | CASSLYSGTSGYEQYF | TGTGCCAGCAGTCTCTACTCCGGGACTAGCGGCTACGAGCAGTACTTC
TRBJ2-7 | TRBD2 | TRBV6-2/TRBV6-3 | few | CASRLAGYTYEQYF | TGTGCCAGCAGACTAGCGGGTTATACCTACGAGCAGTACTTC
TRBJ2-6 | TRBD1 | TRBV7-9 | NA | CASSLGDRVRGPGANVLTF | TGTGCCAGCAGCTTAGGGGACAGGGTCAGGGGCCCTGGGGCCAACGTCCTGACTTTC
TRBJ2-1 | NA | TRBV18 | NA | CASSQGGGDNEQFF | TGTGCCAGCTCCCAAGGAGGCGGGGACAATGAGCAGTTCTTC
TRBJ2-1 | TRBD2 | TRBV7-9 | many | CASSFMIAGRNEQFF | TGTGCCAGCAGCTTCATGATAGCGGGCCGCAATGAGCAGTTCTTC